Listed below are T cell receptor beta chains from one sample, sequenced in a study of technical replicates of blood from several donors. The method was immunoSEQ multiplex PCR; TCRdb's version includes in-frame clones alone and lacks a portion of them. Seen here are roughly 50,000 clones, 93% observed once, and the top ten hold approximately 4%. Sequencing input: PBMCs. Receptors were obtained from a human donor in good health. Some clones in this sample may be carry-over from other donors' samples. The CDR3 runs from the conserved cysteine through the conserved F or W. Each record gives: V gene, CDR3 protein.

v_gene: TRBV5-4; CDR3aa: CASSAGTSEQYF
v_gene: TRBV27; CDR3aa: CASRVGRGNYGYTF
v_gene: TRBV4-3; CDR3aa: CASSHGTGTTGELFF
v_gene: TRBV2; CDR3aa: CASSESRGGAYGYTF
v_gene: TRBV11-2; CDR3aa: CASSLARIQETQYF
v_gene: TRBV7-2; CDR3aa: CASSLVPGGVYEQYF
v_gene: TRBV29-1; CDR3aa: CSVTGGSTDTQYF
v_gene: TRBV19; CDR3aa: CASRPGPSDYGYTF
v_gene: TRBV5-1; CDR3aa: CASSLRGAYNEQFF
v_gene: TRBV4-2; CDR3aa: CASSQEGTSGGRTDTQYF
v_gene: TRBV30; CDR3aa: CAWRLAGVGEQYF
v_gene: TRBV4-3; CDR3aa: CASPFKRDRDSYEQYF
v_gene: TRBV11-2; CDR3aa: CASSLSAGGTDTQYF
v_gene: TRBV5-1; CDR3aa: CASSTDGDSNQPQHF
v_gene: TRBV27; CDR3aa: CASRLRDRPYEQYF
v_gene: TRBV5-8; CDR3aa: CASSLPLGGQETQYF
v_gene: TRBV27; CDR3aa: CASSPSETSGGSSSYNEQFF
v_gene: TRBV27; CDR3aa: CASSSIGTGGRGYTF